This T cell receptor beta chain was retrieved from a study of T cell responses to AZD1222 COVID-19 vaccine. Study-level results: Clonal diversity may have been underestimated, and the donors were mostly white British, with more females than males. Vaccine-associated CD4 TCRs ranged over spike, dominating at 160-218 and 743-854. An increase in Spike-specific TCR breadth and depth was observed after two AZD1222 doses.

Libraries were prepared by immunoSEQ multiplex PCR; TCRdb keeps only in-frame clonotypes and omits some of them. Of roughly 180,000 clones listed, around 91% are singletons. The CDR3 has 13 amino acids. The germline V gene encodes CDR1 MNHEY and CDR2 SVGAGI. The V end was cut by 2 bases, the J end by 2 bases, with 6 bases between. Comment on this clone: Its antigen is not identified.

V gene TRBV6-5 combines with J gene TRBJ1-2; D perhaps matches TRBD1 (6 bases). Source: peripheral blood, taken on day 0 of AZD1222 vaccination. This TCR came from an adult in good health. Here the CDR3 DNA reads TGTGCCAGCAGTTACCAGGGGAACTATGGCTACACCTTC. Encoded protein: CASSYQGNYGYTF.